These 9 T cell receptor beta chains were all obtained from the same sample, sequenced in a study of blood T cell repertoires in COVID-19. Clones were read by immunoSEQ multiplex PCR, and TCRdb kept only the in-frame ones, dropping some. Among around 50,000 clones listed, about 90% were seen once. The sample taken for sequencing was peripheral blood. Every receptor here comes from a man aged 60 to 69 with acute or convalescent COVID-19.

This sequence joins TRBV6-5 and TRBJ1-4; 8 nucleotides align to TRBD1. CDR1 and CDR2 from the germline V gene are MNHEY and SVGAGI. The CDR3 consists of 15 residues. Trimming cost V 4 bases and J 4 bases; bases outside gene matches: 5. CDR3 region: CASSFTTGVNEKLFF. The CDR3 region has the DNA TGTGCCAGCAGTTTCACGACAGGGGTTAATGAAAAACTGTTTTTT.

The rearrangement joins TRBV7-2 to TRBJ2-1; TRBD2 might be the D (6 bases). This CDR3 is built from 17 residues. The V end was cut by 1 base, the J end by 0 bases, with 13 bases between. The germline CDR1 and CDR2 sequences are SGHTA and FQGNSA. CDR3 protein: CASSLDSGSSSYNEQFF. CDR3 nucleotide sequence: TGTGCCAGCAGCTTAGATAGCGGATCGAGCTCCTACAATGAGCAGTTCTTC.

This rearrangement joins TRBV30 to TRBJ2-6; D gene ambiguous. V gave up 2 bases and J gave up 0 bases, with 14 bases separating them. The CDR3 extends over 17 amino acids. Germline values: CDR1 GTSNPN, CDR2 SVGIG (reference sequence). CDR3 in DNA: TGTGCCTGGAGTCCAGGCCGAACGAGCTCTGGGGCCAACGTCCTGACTTTC. Encoded protein: CAWSPGRTSSGANVLTF.

This chain joins TRBV7-2 and TRBJ2-5; weak D call: TRBD1 (5 bases). The CDR3 is made up of 14 amino acids. The germline V and J ends were trimmed by 3 bases and 2 bases, with 10 bases remaining between them. Germline CDR1 and CDR2: SGHTA and FQGNSA. CDR3 residues: CASSFSRQQETQYF. CDR3 sequence (DNA): TGTGCCAGCAGCTTCTCTCGACAGCAAGAGACCCAGTACTTC.

V is TRBV11-2 and J is TRBJ2-2; D is perhaps TRBD2 (5 bases). Per germline, CDR1 SGHAT and CDR2 FQNNGV. V gave up 2 bases and J gave up 2 bases, with 9 bases separating them. The CDR3 is 15 residues long. The CDR3 region has the DNA TGTGCCAGCAGCTTAACGGGAACCAACACCGGGGAGCTGTTTTTT. Translated, it gives CASSLTGTNTGELFF.

The chain combines TRBV24-1 with TRBJ1-2; D unresolved. Trimming stripped 3 bases from V and 7 bases from J, with 14 bases between. Per the germline V gene, CDR1 is KGHDR and CDR2 is SFDVKD. CDR3 length equals 14 residues. CDR3 bases: TGTGCCACCAGTGATCGCAGCCTACAGTTTGGCTACACCTTC. Translated, it gives CATSDRSLQFGYTF.

The chain links TRBV3-1 (or the pseudogene TRBV3-2) to TRBJ2-7, with TRBD1 matching over 8 bases. Germline-derived CDR1 and CDR2 are LGHDT and YNNKEL (reference sequence). The CDR3 runs to 14 residues. The V gene end was trimmed by 8 bases and the J gene end by 5 bases; junction bases not matched to a gene: 11. The CDR3 loop reads CASGRQDRVNEQYF. In DNA, the CDR3 is TGTGCCAGCGGACGTCAGGACAGGGTCAACGAGCAGTACTTC.

The chain carries TRBV6-1 and TRBJ2-7, with TRBD2 matching 9 bases. Trimming removed 0 bases from V and 4 bases from J; junction bases left unmatched: 7. The CDR3 consists of 16 residues. Per the germline V gene, CDR1 is MNHNS and CDR2 is SASEGT. CDR3 nucleotide sequence: TGTGCCAGCAGTGAAGCCGCTAGCGGGAAAAGTTACGAGCAGTACTTC. Translated: CASSEAASGKSYEQYF.

The chain combines TRBV27 with TRBJ2-2; weak D call: TRBD2 (6 bases). Germline CDR1 reads MNHEY; CDR2 reads SMNVEV (reference sequence). V lost 5 bases and J lost 2, with 15 bases in between. The CDR3 consists of 16 residues. The CDR3 region is CASSPRRLVNTGELFF. CDR3 DNA: TGTGCCAGCAGTCCAAGACGACTAGTTAACACCGGGGAGCTGTTTTTT.